The source of this T cell receptor (beta chain) is a study of cytomegalovirus exposure and HLA in healthy donors. The PCR ran on 60 Vbeta and 13 Jbeta primers. Sequencing was performed with immunoSEQ multiplex PCR; in TCRdb, only in-frame clones are kept and a portion is missing. This sample's table reports 60,000 to 65,000 clones. Trimming took off 3 bases at V and 5 bases at J, with 15 bases between the two ends. The CDR3 sequence is 15 residues long. CDR1 and CDR2 from the germline V gene are SGHNT and YYREEE (reference sequence). The material sequenced was PBMCs. This chain uses TRBV5-4 with TRBJ2-1; D might be TRBD2 (6 bases). The sequence was collected from a man aged 25 to 45 in good health and CMV-seropositive. CDR3 in DNA: TGTGCCAGCAGCTCCCCCTCTAGCGATGACAATGAGCAGTTCTTC. Its translation is CASSSPSSDDNEQFF.